These 17 T cell receptor beta chains were sequenced from one sample in a study of neoadjuvant anti-PD-1 for oral cavity cancer. Measured with immunoSEQ multiplex PCR; TCRdb has only the in-frame clones, and not every one. This sample yields fewer than 15,000 clones, of which 65% to 85% are seen a single time; 2.5% to 3.5% belongs to the top ten. The time point is: after neoadjuvant nivolumab, at surgical resection. Sequencing used PBMCs, obtained after nivolumab (anti-PD-1) treatment. These receptor sequences come from a person between 35 and 79 years old with oral cavity squamous cell carcinoma.

This chain joins TRBV10-1 and TRBJ2-1; 7 bases match TRBD1. The CDR3 has 16 residues. CDR1 and CDR2 from the germline V gene are WNHNN and SYGVQD (reference sequence). V shed 4 bases, J shed 2 bases, and the junction held 8 bases outside the gene matches. CDR3 coding DNA: TGCGCCAGCAGTGCGCTCTCTCAGGGGGCCTACAATGAGCAGTTCTTC. It yields the protein CASSALSQGAYNEQFF.

The V gene is TRBV14, the J gene TRBJ2-3; a weak D match, TRBD1 (6 bases). The CDR3 contains 13 residues. V lost 5 bases, J lost 3 bases, and 9 bases lay in between. The germline V gene encodes CDR1 SGHDN and CDR2 FVKESK. Here the CDR3 reads CASSYQGTDTQYF. As DNA, the CDR3 is TGTGCCAGCAGCTACCAGGGGACAGATACGCAGTATTTT. Full variable domain (rest looked up from reference TRBV14 and TRBJ2-3): EAGVTQFPSHSVIEKGQTVTLRCDPISGHDNLYWYRRVMGKEIKFLLHFVKESKQDESGMPNNRFLAERTGGTYSTLKVQPAELEDSGVYFCASSYQGTDTQYFGPGTRLTVL.

The chain joins TRBV7-9 to TRBJ2-5; 12 bases fit TRBD2. The CDR3 has 16 residues. The V gene's germline CDR1 is SEHNR and CDR2 FQNEAQ (reference sequence). The V segment lost 4 bases and the J segment 4 bases; nucleotides outside the gene matches: 7. In DNA form, the CDR3 reads TGTGCCAGCAGCTATCGAACGGGACTAGCGGGAGAGACCCAGTACTTC. Its translation: CASSYRTGLAGETQYF.

The chain's CDR3 is CASSFSGSSSYEQYF. In DNA, the CDR3 is TGTGCCAGCAGTTTTAGCGGGTCCAGCTCCTACGAGCAGTACTTC. The rearrangement links TRBV6-1 to TRBJ2-7; 7 positions match TRBD2. The CDR3 totals 15 residues. Looked up from germline, CDR1 is MNHNS and CDR2 is SASEGT. V shed 5 bases and J 0 bases; nucleotides not matched to a gene: 7.

This clone turned up a few times. V is TRBV5-1 and J is TRBJ2-5; D perhaps matches TRBD1 (8 bases). Germline CDR1 reads SGHRS; CDR2 reads YFSETQ. The germline V and J ends were trimmed by 2 bases and 4 bases, with 15 bases remaining between them. The CDR3 is made up of 15 amino acids. The CDR3 bases are TGCGCCAGCAGCTTAGGACAGGGAGGGACAGAGACCCAGTACTTC. This gives the protein CASSLGQGGTETQYF.

The chain combines TRBV30 with TRBJ1-5; D is possibly TRBD1 (5 bases). This CDR3 spans 13 amino acids. Trimming took 0 bases from V and 6 from J, leaving 9 bases between them. Germline lookup yields CDR1 GTSNPN and CDR2 SVGIG (reference sequence). CDR3 coding DNA: TGTGCCTGGAGTGTCGGAGGGACTCAGCCCCAGCATTTT. Protein: CAWSVGGTQPQHF. The complete variable domain, with remaining parts taken from reference TRBV30 and TRBJ1-5, reads SQTIHQWPATLVQPVGSPLSLECTVEGTSNPNLYWYRQAAGRGLQLLFYSVGIGQISSEVPQNLSASRPQDRQFILSSKKLLLSDSGFYLCAWSVGGTQPQHFGDGTRLSIL.

J is TRBJ1-5 and V is TRBV28; TRBD1 is a possible D gene (6 bases). Germline V gene sequence: CDR1 MDHEN, CDR2 SYDVKM. This CDR3 is built from 14 residues. With 6 bases removed from V and 2 bases from J, the gap between germline ends came to 11 bases. The CDR3 sequence: CASRGGLGNQPQHF. DNA of the CDR3: TGTGCCAGCAGGGGGGGCTTGGGCAATCAGCCCCAGCATTTT.

The chain recombines TRBV28 with TRBJ2-7, with a tentative D call TRBD2 (7 bases). The germline V gene has CDR1 MDHEN and CDR2 SYDVKM. V lost 2 bases and J lost 0, with 14 bases in between. The CDR3 has 16 residues. CDR3 DNA sequence: TGTGCCAGCAGTTTAGTTCGGAGGGGGGGCTCCTACGAGCAGTACTTC. The encoded protein is CASSLVRRGGSYEQYF.

The V and J genes are TRBV5-1 and TRBJ1-1; perhaps TRBD1 as D (5 bases). The CDR3 totals 16 residues. Germline CDR1 reads SGHRS; CDR2 reads YFSETQ. V was trimmed by 2 bases and J by 3 bases, leaving 17 bases between them. The CDR3 protein is CASSLTLGGEYTEAFF. In nucleotides, the CDR3 is TGCGCCAGCAGCTTAACTTTGGGAGGGGAATACACTGAAGCTTTCTTT. Full variable domain (outside the CDR3, taken from reference TRBV5-1 and TRBJ1-1): KAGVTQTPRYLIKTRGQQVTLSCSPISGHRSVSWYQQTPGQGLQFLFEYFSETQRNKGNFPGRFSGRQFSNSRSEMNVSTLELGDSALYLCASSLTLGGEYTEAFFGQGTRLTVV.

The rearrangement uses TRBV5-1 and TRBJ2-2; 8 bases fit TRBD1. This CDR3 is built from 16 residues. The V and J ends lost 0 bases and 2 bases, in that order; junction bases with no gene match: 3. Germline assignment: CDR1 SGHRS and CDR2 YFSETQ. The CDR3: CASSLDPGGNTGELFF. CDR3 sequence (DNA): TGCGCCAGCAGCTTGGATCCAGGGGGCAACACCGGGGAGCTGTTTTTT.

This clone was counted between two and nine times. The genes are TRBV5-1 and TRBJ2-2; D perhaps matches TRBD2 (5 bases). Germline V CDR1 and CDR2: SGHRS, YFSETQ. This CDR3 region has 15 residues. V dropped 3 bases and J dropped 3 bases, with 12 bases sitting between them. CDR3 sequence (DNA): TGCGCCAGCAGCTGGAAGGGAGAAGACACCGGGGAGCTGTTTTTT. Amino acids: CASSWKGEDTGELFF.

The chain uses TRBV6-1 and TRBJ2-3; D might be TRBD1 or TRBD2, each matching 5 bases. CDR3 size: 16 residues. The V end lost 2 bases, the J end lost 4 bases, and 16 bases lay between the germline ends. Germline lookup yields CDR1 MNHNS and CDR2 SASEGT. The chain's CDR3 is CASSERGASGADTQYF. The CDR3 DNA reads TGTGCCAGCAGTGAAAGAGGGGCGTCCGGGGCAGATACGCAGTATTTT.

J is TRBJ2-3 and V is TRBV9; no reliable D call. In germline, CDR1 is SGDLS, CDR2 YYNGEE. This CDR3 has 13 residues. V was clipped by 4 bases and J by 2 bases, with 8 bases between them. CDR3 bases: TGTGCCAGCAGCTTAACCTCCACAGATACGCAGTATTTT. This sequence encodes CASSLTSTDTQYF.

The chain employs TRBV6-1 and TRBJ1-5; D call uncertain. The germline CDR1 and CDR2 sequences are MNHNS and SASEGT. The CDR3 spans 15 residues. V was pared by 6 bases and J by 1 base, with 13 bases between. The CDR3 nucleotides read TGTGCCAGCAGCGTCGGAGCTGGGAGCAATCAGCCCCAGCATTTT. It yields the protein CASSVGAGSNQPQHF.

This sequence joins TRBV5-4 and TRBJ1-2, with TRBD1 as a possible D gene (5 bases). The CDR3 contains 16 residues. Germline assignment: CDR1 SGHNT and CDR2 YYREEE (reference sequence). V gave up 0 bases and J gave up 6 bases, with 18 bases separating them. CDR3 nucleotides: TGTGCCAGCAGCTTGGGCGAAGGGGCCCCCTGGGATGGCTACACCTTC. Encoded protein: CASSLGEGAPWDGYTF.

The V call is TRBV29-1, the J call TRBJ1-1; possibly TRBD1 for D (6 bases). The CDR3 spans 14 residues. V was trimmed by 4 bases and J by 4 bases, leaving 16 bases between them. The germline gives CDR1 SQVTM, CDR2 ANQGSEA. The CDR3 bases are TGCAGCGTTGGTGGGGGGGCGCAAGGCACTGAAGCTTTCTTT. This translates into CSVGGGAQGTEAFF.

This clone turned up a few times. J is TRBJ2-2 and V is TRBV9, with unresolved D. The germline CDR1 and CDR2 sequences are SGDLS and YYNGEE. The CDR3 is 15 amino acids. Trimming shortened V by 0 bases and J by 2 bases, and 8 bases separated the two germline ends. This CDR3 is CASSVGSGNTGELFF. The CDR3 DNA reads as TGTGCCAGCAGCGTAGGCTCCGGTAACACCGGGGAGCTGTTTTTT.